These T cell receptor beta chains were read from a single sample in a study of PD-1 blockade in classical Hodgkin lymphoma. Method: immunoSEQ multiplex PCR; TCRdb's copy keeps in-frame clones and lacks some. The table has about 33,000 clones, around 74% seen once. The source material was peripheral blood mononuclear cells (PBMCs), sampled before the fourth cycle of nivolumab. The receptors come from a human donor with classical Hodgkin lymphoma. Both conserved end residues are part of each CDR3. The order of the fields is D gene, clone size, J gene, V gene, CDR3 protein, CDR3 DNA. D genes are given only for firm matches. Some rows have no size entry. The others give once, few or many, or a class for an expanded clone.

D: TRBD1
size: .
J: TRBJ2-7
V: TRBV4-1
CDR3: CASSPGQGALEQYF
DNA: TGCGCCAGCAGCCCGGGACAGGGGGCGCTCGAGCAGTACTTC

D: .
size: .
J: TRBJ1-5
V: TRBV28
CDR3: CASSDPRGSSNQPQHF
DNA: TGTGCCAGCAGTGACCCTAGGGGAAGTAGCAATCAGCCCCAGCATTTT

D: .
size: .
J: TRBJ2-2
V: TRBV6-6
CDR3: CASSFGGEGELFF
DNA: TGTGCCAGCTCCTTCGGGGGAGAGGGGGAGCTGTTTTTT

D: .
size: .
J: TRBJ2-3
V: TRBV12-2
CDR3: CASRPNLGTSGGTDTQYF
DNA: TGTGCAAGTCGCCCGAACCTAGGGACTAGCGGGGGCACAGATACGCAGTATTTT

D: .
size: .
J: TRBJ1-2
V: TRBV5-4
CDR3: CASRYGTAYGYTF
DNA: TGTGCCAGCAGGTACGGGACGGCGTATGGCTACACCTTC

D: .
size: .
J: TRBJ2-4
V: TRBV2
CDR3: CASSVTVDGRQNIQYF
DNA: TGTGCCAGCAGTGTTACCGTAGACGGGCGACAGAACATTCAGTACTTC

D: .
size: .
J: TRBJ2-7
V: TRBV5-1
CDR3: CASRKETASYEQYF
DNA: TGCGCCAGCAGGAAGGAGACAGCTTCCTACGAGCAGTACTTC

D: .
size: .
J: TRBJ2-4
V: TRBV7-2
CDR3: CASSLQGLVFFGAKNIQYF
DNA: TGTGCCAGCAGCTTACAAGGCCTAGTCTTCTTTGGGGCCAAAAACATTCAGTACTTC

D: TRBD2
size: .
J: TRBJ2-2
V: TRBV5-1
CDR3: CASRIAGSYTGELFF
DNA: TGCGCCAGCAGAATAGCGGGCAGTTACACCGGGGAGCTGTTTTTT

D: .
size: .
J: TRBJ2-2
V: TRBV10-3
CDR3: CAISMSGELFF
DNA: TGTGCCATCTCGATGTCCGGGGAGCTGTTTTTT

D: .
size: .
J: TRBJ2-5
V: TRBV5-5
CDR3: CASSGVLETQYF
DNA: TGTGCCAGCAGCGGCGTCTTGGAGACCCAGTACTTC

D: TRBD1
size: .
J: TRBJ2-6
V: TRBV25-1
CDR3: CASSEHIRDSSGANVLTF
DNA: TGTGCCAGCAGCGAACATATCCGGGACAGTTCTGGGGCCAACGTCCTGACTTTC

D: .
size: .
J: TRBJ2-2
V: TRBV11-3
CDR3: CASSSTRPGELFF
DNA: TGTGCCAGCAGCTCTACCCGCCCCGGGGAGCTGTTTTTT

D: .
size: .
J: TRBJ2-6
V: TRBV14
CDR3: CASSPSYGANVLTF
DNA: TGTGCCAGCAGCCCATCTTATGGGGCCAACGTCCTGACTTTC

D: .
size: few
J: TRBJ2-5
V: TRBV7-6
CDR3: CASSLGGNQETQYF
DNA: TGTGCCAGCAGCTTAGGGGGGAACCAAGAGACCCAGTACTTC

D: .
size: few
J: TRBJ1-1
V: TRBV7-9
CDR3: CASIGVGTSEAFF
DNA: TGTGCCAGCATAGGGGTAGGGACCTCTGAAGCTTTCTTT

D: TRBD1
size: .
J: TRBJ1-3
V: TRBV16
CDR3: CASSQTTGSSGNTIYF
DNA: TGTGCCAGCAGCCAGACGACAGGGTCCTCTGGAAACACCATATATTTT

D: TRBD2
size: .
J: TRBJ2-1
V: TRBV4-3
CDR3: CASSQDFRGGGNEQFF
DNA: TGCGCCAGCAGCCAAGACTTCCGGGGGGGCGGGAATGAGCAGTTCTTC

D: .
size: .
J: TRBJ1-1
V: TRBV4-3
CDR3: CASSQDRFTPTEAFF
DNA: TGCGCCAGCAGCCAAGATAGGTTCACCCCCACTGAAGCTTTCTTT

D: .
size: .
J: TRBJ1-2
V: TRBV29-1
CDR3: CSVAGYGYTF
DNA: TGCAGCGTCGCAGGGTATGGCTACACCTTC

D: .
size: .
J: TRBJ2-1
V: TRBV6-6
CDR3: CASSYSDYPGEQFF
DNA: TGTGCCAGCAGTTATAGTGACTACCCAGGTGAGCAGTTCTTC

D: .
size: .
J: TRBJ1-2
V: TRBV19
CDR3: CASSIGARRVGGYTF
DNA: TGTGCCAGTAGTATAGGGGCCAGGAGAGTCGGTGGCTACACCTTC

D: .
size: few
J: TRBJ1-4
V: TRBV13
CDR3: CASSLEGHEKLFF
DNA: TGTGCCAGCAGCTTAGAAGGGCATGAAAAACTGTTTTTT

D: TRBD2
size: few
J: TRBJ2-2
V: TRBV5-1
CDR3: CASSFSGLAGETGELFF
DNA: TGCGCCAGCAGCTTCTCGGGACTAGCGGGAGAGACCGGGGAGCTGTTTTTT

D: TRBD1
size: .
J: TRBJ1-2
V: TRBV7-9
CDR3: CASSEGTGWNYGYTF
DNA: TGTGCCAGCAGCGAAGGGACAGGTTGGAACTATGGCTACACCTTC

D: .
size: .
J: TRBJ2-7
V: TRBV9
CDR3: CASSGTVKYEQYF
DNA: TGTGCCAGCAGCGGGACAGTAAAGTACGAGCAGTACTTC

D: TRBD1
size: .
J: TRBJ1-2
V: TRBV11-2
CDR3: CASSPGQALYGYTF
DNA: TGTGCCAGCAGCCCCGGACAGGCCTTGTATGGCTACACCTTC

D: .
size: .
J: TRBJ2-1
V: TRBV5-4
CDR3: CASSAPGTTHNEQFF
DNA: TGTGCCAGCAGCGCCCCCGGGACAACTCACAATGAGCAGTTCTTC

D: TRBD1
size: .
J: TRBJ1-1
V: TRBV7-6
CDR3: CASSLDRESTEAFF
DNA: TGTGCCAGCAGCTTGGACAGGGAGAGCACTGAAGCTTTCTTT

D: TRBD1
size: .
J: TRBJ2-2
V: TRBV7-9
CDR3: CASRPGQGATGELFF
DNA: TGTGCCAGCAGACCCGGACAGGGGGCCACCGGGGAGCTGTTTTTT

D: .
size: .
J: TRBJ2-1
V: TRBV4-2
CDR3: CASSHPASYNEQFF
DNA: TGTGCCAGCAGCCACCCCGCCTCCTACAATGAGCAGTTCTTC

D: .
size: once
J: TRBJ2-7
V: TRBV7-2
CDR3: CASSLGQGAYEQYF
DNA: TGTGCCAGCAGCTTAGGTCAAGGAGCGTACGAGCAGTACTTC

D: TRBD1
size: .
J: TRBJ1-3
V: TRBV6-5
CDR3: CASSFAGQGGGNTIYF
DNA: TGTGCCAGCAGTTTCGCGGGACAGGGGGGAGGAAACACCATATATTTT

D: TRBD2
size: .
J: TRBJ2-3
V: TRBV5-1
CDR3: CASSETGTSFGDTQYF
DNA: TGCGCCAGCAGCGAAACCGGGACTAGCTTCGGAGATACGCAGTATTTT

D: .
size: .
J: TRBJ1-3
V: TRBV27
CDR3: CASSLGVTGNTIYF
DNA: TGTGCCAGCAGTTTGGGGGTAACTGGAAACACCATATATTTT

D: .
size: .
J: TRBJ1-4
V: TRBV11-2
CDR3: CASSLAFTNEKLFF
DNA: TGTGCCAGCAGCTTGGCGTTTACTAATGAAAAACTGTTTTTT

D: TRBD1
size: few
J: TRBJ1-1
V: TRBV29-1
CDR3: CSVYGQGNTEAFF
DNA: TGCAGCGTTTACGGACAGGGGAACACTGAAGCTTTCTTT

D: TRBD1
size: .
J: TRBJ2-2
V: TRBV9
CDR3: CASSGRDRENGELFF
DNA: TGTGCCAGCAGCGGCCGGGACAGGGAGAACGGGGAGCTGTTTTTT

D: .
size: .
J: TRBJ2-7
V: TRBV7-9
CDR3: CASSFKRGAYEQYF
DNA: TGTGCCAGCAGCTTTAAAAGGGGAGCCTACGAGCAGTACTTC

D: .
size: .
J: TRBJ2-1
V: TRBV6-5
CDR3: CASSPGPLKQFF
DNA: TGTGCCAGCAGCCCTGGGCCCCTTAAGCAGTTCTTC

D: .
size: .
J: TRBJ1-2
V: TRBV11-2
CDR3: CASSPTSRQNYGYTF
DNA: TGTGCCAGCAGCCCAACCTCCAGGCAAAACTATGGCTACACCTTC

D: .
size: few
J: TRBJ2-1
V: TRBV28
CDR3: CASREVGDRSYNEQFF
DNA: TGTGCCAGCAGGGAGGTGGGGGATCGCTCCTACAATGAGCAGTTCTTC

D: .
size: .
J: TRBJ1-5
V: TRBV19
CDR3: CASSRDNNSNQPQHF
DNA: TGTGCCAGTAGTAGGGACAATAATAGCAATCAGCCCCAGCATTTT

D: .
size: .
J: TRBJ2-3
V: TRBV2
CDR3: CASSGMTGAPTDTQYF
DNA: TGTGCCAGCAGTGGAATGACGGGGGCCCCCACAGATACGCAGTATTTT

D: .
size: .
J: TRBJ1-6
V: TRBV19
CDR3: CASSMGGKLSPLHF
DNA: TGTGCCAGTAGTATGGGCGGCAAGTTGTCACCCCTCCACTTT

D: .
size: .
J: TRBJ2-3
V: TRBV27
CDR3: CASSLERADTQYF
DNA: TGTGCCAGCAGTTTAGAAAGGGCGGATACGCAGTATTTT

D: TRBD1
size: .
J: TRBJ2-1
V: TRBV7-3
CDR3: CASSDPETGGAQFF
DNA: TGTGCCAGCAGCGACCCCGAGACAGGGGGCGCACAGTTCTTC

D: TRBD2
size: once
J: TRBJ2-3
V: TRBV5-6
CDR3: CASSLWASGSIDTQYF
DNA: TGTGCCAGCAGCTTGTGGGCTAGCGGGAGTATAGATACGCAGTATTTT

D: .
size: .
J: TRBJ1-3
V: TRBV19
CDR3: CASSISAGNTIYF
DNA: TGTGCCAGTAGTATTTCTGCGGGAAACACCATATATTTT

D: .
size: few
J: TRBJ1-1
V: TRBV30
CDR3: CAWSLSANTEAFF
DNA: TGTGCCTGGAGTCTATCAGCAAACACTGAAGCTTTCTTT

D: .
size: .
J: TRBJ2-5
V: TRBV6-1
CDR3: CASSEDTSLGETQYF
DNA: TGTGCCAGCAGTGAGGACACATCCTTGGGGGAGACCCAGTACTTC

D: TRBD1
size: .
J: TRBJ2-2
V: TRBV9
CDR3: CASSVAQDRPNTGELFF
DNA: TGTGCCAGCAGCGTAGCACAGGACAGGCCGAACACCGGGGAGCTGTTTTTT

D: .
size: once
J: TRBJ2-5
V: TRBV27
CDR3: CASSPLPWTDQQETQYF
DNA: TGTGCCAGCAGTCCCCTGCCCTGGACCGACCAGCAAGAGACCCAGTACTTC

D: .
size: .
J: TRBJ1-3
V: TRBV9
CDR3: CASSEGGSGNTIYF
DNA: TGTGCCAGCAGCGAAGGGGGATCTGGAAACACCATATATTTT

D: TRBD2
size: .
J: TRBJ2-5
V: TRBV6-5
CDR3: CASSYLPAGGGETQYF
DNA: TGTGCCAGCAGTTACCTACCAGCGGGGGGAGGGGAGACCCAGTACTTC

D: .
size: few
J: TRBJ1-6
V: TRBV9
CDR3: CASSVGQDNSPLHF
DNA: TGTGCCAGCAGCGTAGGCCAGGACAATTCACCCCTCCACTTT

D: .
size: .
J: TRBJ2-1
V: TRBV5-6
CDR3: CASSLSVGNEQFF
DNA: TGTGCCAGCAGCTTGTCAGTGGGGAATGAGCAGTTCTTC

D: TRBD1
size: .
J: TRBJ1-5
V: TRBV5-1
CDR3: CASSPGQGSTQPQHF
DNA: TGCGCCAGCAGCCCAGGACAGGGATCGACTCAGCCCCAGCATTTT

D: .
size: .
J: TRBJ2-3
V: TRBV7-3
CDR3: CASSLLGSRDSPTDTQYF
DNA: TGTGCCAGCAGCCTCCTAGGAAGCCGGGACTCACCCACAGATACGCAGTATTTT

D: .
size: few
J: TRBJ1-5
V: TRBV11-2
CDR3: CASSSQGPRVNQPQHF
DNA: TGTGCCAGCAGCTCCCAGGGGCCGCGAGTAAATCAGCCCCAGCATTTT